This T cell receptor (beta chain) comes out of a study of T cells in women clearing cervical HPV infection. Sequencing used immunoSEQ multiplex PCR; TCRdb keeps in-frame clones, though not all of them. The sample data list 15,000 to 20,000 clones. CDR1 SSHAT and CDR2 FNYEAQ come from the germline V gene (reference sequence). The CDR3 loop spans 15 amino acids. V lost 1 base to trimming and J lost 5 bases, with 13 bases between them. For this clone: The read ends 3 residues early relative to the CDR3; the germline J gene fills the gap.

The V gene is TRBV7-7, the J gene TRBJ2-3; D is possibly TRBD1 (6 bases). The sequencing sample was made of blood buffy coat. The clonotype was recovered from a woman between 18 and 70 years old with a cervical HPV16 infection that either progressed to CIN3+ or cleared (not recorded which). Partial CDR3 DNA: TGTGCCAGCAGCTTAGGCCTTGGGGGCCGAGATACG. Protein sequence: CASSLGLGGRDT. In full, the CDR3 reads CASSLGLGGRDTQYF.